Listed here is a single T cell receptor beta chain. This specimen comes from a study of blood T cell repertoires in COVID-19. About the research overall: Sites in the United States, Italy and Spain provided acute and convalescent COVID-19 samples.

Trimming shortened V by 6 bases and J by 1 base, and 6 bases separated the two germline ends. Germline V gene lookup returns CDR1 SNHLY and CDR2 FYNNEI. The CDR3 has 12 residues. In the study's own analysis: Reference gene primer amplification gave estimated nucleated cell counts. Profiled with immunoSEQ multiplex PCR; TCRdb holds only in-frame clones, not every one. V and J calls and clone size follow that table, whereas D and trimming were derived from the DNA. The sample carries about 120,000 clones, approximately 81% recorded once. The TCR comes from a woman between 45 and 65 years old with acute or convalescent COVID-19. V usage is TRBV2 and J usage is TRBJ1-1; tentative D call: TRBD1 (5 bases). The material sequenced was peripheral blood. For the CDR3, the DNA is TGTGCCAGCAGCGGGGGGAACACTGAAGCTTTCTTT. Its translation: CASSGGNTEAFF.